Listed below are T cell receptor beta chains from one sample, sequenced in a study of early T cells in non-severe SARS-CoV-2 infection. TCRdb reprocessed the 5' RACE reads with MiXCR, giving one entry per CDR3 protein. The sample lists 45,000 to 65,000 distinct CDR3 sequences, around 12% occurring once. Sequencing used whole blood, obtained at baseline. The receptor source for this set is an adult who was a healthcare worker with PCR-confirmed SARS-CoV-2 infection or an uninfected control (not recorded which). Both conserved end residues are part of each CDR3. The order of the fields is clone size, D gene, J gene, CDR3 length, V gene, CDR3 DNA, CDR3 protein. A D gene is named only where the DNA matches it firmly. Only some rows state a clone size, as once, few, many or a class for expanded clones.

abundance: few
d_gene: TRBD2
j_gene: TRBJ2-1
len: 14
v_gene: TRBV20-1
CDR3nt: TGCAGTGCTAGGGGGACTAGCGCAGTGAATGAGCAGTTCTTC
CDR3aa: CSARGTSAVNEQFF

abundance: -
d_gene: TRBD1
j_gene: TRBJ2-5
len: 14
v_gene: TRBV6-6
CDR3nt: TGTGCCACTACCGGACAGGGAGGTTTGGAGACCCAGTACTTC
CDR3aa: CATTGQGGLETQYF

abundance: few
d_gene: -
j_gene: TRBJ2-7
len: 15
v_gene: TRBV19
CDR3nt: TGTGCCAGTAGTTTCGTCGCCAGGGCCCCTTACGAGCAGTACTTC
CDR3aa: CASSFVARAPYEQYF

abundance: few
d_gene: TRBD2
j_gene: TRBJ2-1
len: 19
v_gene: TRBV27
CDR3nt: TGTGCCAGCAGGACCCTGGGACTAGCTATTAATGTAGCCCGGAATGAGCAGTTCTTC
CDR3aa: CASRTLGLAINVARNEQFF

abundance: few
d_gene: -
j_gene: TRBJ2-2
len: 15
v_gene: TRBV27
CDR3nt: TGTGCCAGCAGTTCAGTTAGGACCTCTTTCGGGGAGCTGTTTTTT
CDR3aa: CASSSVRTSFGELFF

abundance: many
d_gene: -
j_gene: TRBJ1-2
len: 15
v_gene: TRBV6-1
CDR3nt: TGTGCCAGCAGTGAAGCGGTCAGGGAATATTATGGCTACACCTTC
CDR3aa: CASSEAVREYYGYTF

abundance: -
d_gene: -
j_gene: TRBJ2-1
len: 14
v_gene: TRBV7-6
CDR3nt: TGTGCCAGCAGCTCCTGGGTTCCACCAAATGAGCAGTTCTTC
CDR3aa: CASSSWVPPNEQFF

abundance: few
d_gene: -
j_gene: TRBJ2-7
len: 14
v_gene: TRBV11-2
CDR3nt: TGTGCCAGCAGCTTAGGAACTCTAGGATACGAGCAGTACTTC
CDR3aa: CASSLGTLGYEQYF

abundance: -
d_gene: TRBD2
j_gene: TRBJ2-3
len: 15
v_gene: TRBV29-1
CDR3nt: TGCAGCGTTGTACCGCTTAGCGGGACTACAGATACGCAGTATTTT
CDR3aa: CSVVPLSGTTDTQYF

abundance: -
d_gene: TRBD2
j_gene: TRBJ2-1
len: 16
v_gene: TRBV7-2
CDR3nt: TGTGCCAGCAGCTTAGCAAATAGCGGGGGCCCCAATGAGCAGTTCTTC
CDR3aa: CASSLANSGGPNEQFF

abundance: many
d_gene: -
j_gene: TRBJ2-1
len: 13
v_gene: TRBV10-3
CDR3nt: TGTGCCATCAGTGGGACTTCCTACAATGAGCAGTTCTTC
CDR3aa: CAISGTSYNEQFF

abundance: few
d_gene: -
j_gene: TRBJ2-1
len: 16
v_gene: TRBV28
CDR3nt: TGTGCCAGCAGTTTTCAGGGCGAGGCCCACTACAATGAGCAGTTCTTC
CDR3aa: CASSFQGEAHYNEQFF

abundance: many
d_gene: TRBD1
j_gene: TRBJ1-6
len: 15
v_gene: TRBV7-2
CDR3nt: TGTGCCAGCAGCTTAGGACAGGGGGCGGCTTCACCCCTCCACTTT
CDR3aa: CASSLGQGAASPLHF

abundance: few
d_gene: -
j_gene: TRBJ2-1
len: 15
v_gene: TRBV12-3/TRBV12-4
CDR3nt: TGTGCCAGCAGGGATCAGGGTCTTTCCTACAATGAGCAGTTCTTC
CDR3aa: CASRDQGLSYNEQFF

abundance: few
d_gene: -
j_gene: TRBJ2-5
len: 16
v_gene: TRBV6-2/TRBV6-3
CDR3nt: TGTGCCAGCAGTTTCGCCGGGGTGGGGAACCAAGAGACCCAGCACTTC
CDR3aa: CASSFAGVGNQETQHF

abundance: -
d_gene: -
j_gene: TRBJ2-5
len: 14
v_gene: TRBV11-2
CDR3nt: TGTGCCAGCAGCTTACGATCAGCCCAAGAGACCCAGTACTTC
CDR3aa: CASSLRSAQETQYF

abundance: -
d_gene: -
j_gene: TRBJ2-3
len: 13
v_gene: TRBV9
CDR3nt: TGTGCCAGCAGCCCCTGGGAGTCTGGTTCGCAGTATTTT
CDR3aa: CASSPWESGSQYF

abundance: few
d_gene: TRBD1
j_gene: TRBJ1-5
len: 14
v_gene: TRBV28
CDR3nt: TGTGCCAGCAGTTTGTATCAGGGGGATCAGCCCCAGCATTTT
CDR3aa: CASSLYQGDQPQHF

abundance: -
d_gene: TRBD1
j_gene: TRBJ2-3
len: 16
v_gene: TRBV6-5
CDR3nt: TGTGCCAGCAGCCGAAACAGGGGCGGAAGCACAGATACGCAGTATTTT
CDR3aa: CASSRNRGGSTDTQYF

abundance: -
d_gene: TRBD1
j_gene: TRBJ2-5
len: 16
v_gene: TRBV6-2/TRBV6-3
CDR3nt: TGTGCCAGCAGTCCCCGCGCCCGGACAGGACAAGAGACCCAGTACTTC
CDR3aa: CASSPRARTGQETQYF

abundance: -
d_gene: -
j_gene: TRBJ2-1
len: 13
v_gene: TRBV7-2
CDR3nt: TGTGCCAGCAGCCTTACTAGGAACAATGAGCAGTTCTTC
CDR3aa: CASSLTRNNEQFF

abundance: -
d_gene: -
j_gene: TRBJ2-5
len: 14
v_gene: TRBV6-6
CDR3nt: TGTGCCAGCAGTTACTCGGGAGGCGTAGAGACCCAGTACTTC
CDR3aa: CASSYSGGVETQYF

abundance: few
d_gene: TRBD2
j_gene: TRBJ2-1
len: 15
v_gene: TRBV6-1
CDR3nt: TGTGCCAGCAGTGAGCTGGGCGGGAGTGGTAATGAGCAGTTCTTC
CDR3aa: CASSELGGSGNEQFF

abundance: few
d_gene: -
j_gene: TRBJ1-1
len: 12
v_gene: TRBV5-8
CDR3nt: TGTGCCAGCTCGAATTTGAACACTGAAGCTTTCTTT
CDR3aa: CASSNLNTEAFF

abundance: -
d_gene: -
j_gene: TRBJ2-7
len: 13
v_gene: TRBV7-2
CDR3nt: TGTGCCAGCAGCTTAGGGACCCGCTACGAGCAGTACTTC
CDR3aa: CASSLGTRYEQYF

abundance: few
d_gene: TRBD1
j_gene: TRBJ2-6
len: 17
v_gene: TRBV28
CDR3nt: TGTGCCAGCAGCCCGGGACAGGGGAGGTCTGGGGCCAACGTCCTGACTTTC
CDR3aa: CASSPGQGRSGANVLTF

abundance: few
d_gene: -
j_gene: TRBJ2-7
len: 12
v_gene: TRBV11-2
CDR3nt: TGTGCCAGCAGCCTCCAACGGGACGAGCAGTACTTC
CDR3aa: CASSLQRDEQYF

abundance: -
d_gene: TRBD1
j_gene: TRBJ2-7
len: 14
v_gene: TRBV28
CDR3nt: TGTGCCAGCAGATACGACAGGGTTACCTACGAGCAGTACTTC
CDR3aa: CASRYDRVTYEQYF

abundance: many
d_gene: -
j_gene: TRBJ2-1
len: 11
v_gene: TRBV18
CDR3nt: TGTGCCAGCTCACCACTGGATGAGCAGTTCTTC
CDR3aa: CASSPLDEQFF

abundance: few
d_gene: -
j_gene: TRBJ2-5
len: 14
v_gene: TRBV6-2/TRBV6-3
CDR3nt: TGTGCCAGCGGTTCTGGGCAAATCCAAGAGACCCAGTACTTC
CDR3aa: CASGSGQIQETQYF

abundance: -
d_gene: -
j_gene: TRBJ2-6
len: 14
v_gene: TRBV4-3
CDR3nt: TGCGCCAGCAAGAAGGGTGGTGGGGCCAACGTCCTGACTTTC
CDR3aa: CASKKGGGANVLTF

abundance: few
d_gene: TRBD2
j_gene: TRBJ2-1
len: 15
v_gene: TRBV19
CDR3nt: TGTGCCAGTACCCCGGGACTAGCGGGATTCGATGAGCAGTTCTTC
CDR3aa: CASTPGLAGFDEQFF

abundance: -
d_gene: -
j_gene: TRBJ2-5
len: 12
v_gene: TRBV28
CDR3nt: TGTGCCAGCAGTTTAAGGGTAGAGACCCAGTACTTC
CDR3aa: CASSLRVETQYF

abundance: -
d_gene: -
j_gene: TRBJ2-5
len: 12
v_gene: TRBV7-2
CDR3nt: TGTGCCAGCAGCTTATCTCCCTCTACCCAGTACTTC
CDR3aa: CASSLSPSTQYF

abundance: many
d_gene: TRBD2
j_gene: TRBJ2-1
len: 15
v_gene: TRBV3-1
CDR3nt: TGTGCCAGCACCCCTGAGGCGGGAGGGCCGGATGAGCAGTTCTTC
CDR3aa: CASTPEAGGPDEQFF

abundance: many
d_gene: TRBD2
j_gene: TRBJ2-1
len: 15
v_gene: TRBV7-9
CDR3nt: TGTGCCAGCAGGCTCGGGACTAGCGCTAGAAATGAGCAGTTCTTC
CDR3aa: CASRLGTSARNEQFF

abundance: many
d_gene: TRBD1
j_gene: TRBJ1-6
len: 15
v_gene: TRBV7-8
CDR3nt: TGTGCCAGCAGCCAAGGGACAGTGGGAAGGTCACCCCTCCACTTT
CDR3aa: CASSQGTVGRSPLHF

abundance: -
d_gene: -
j_gene: TRBJ2-3
len: 15
v_gene: TRBV19
CDR3nt: TGTGCCAGTAGTATTAGAGACAGCGGCACAGATACGCAGTATTTT
CDR3aa: CASSIRDSGTDTQYF

abundance: few
d_gene: TRBD1
j_gene: TRBJ2-7
len: 13
v_gene: TRBV7-8
CDR3nt: TGTGCCAGCAGCCAGACTCGTGGCCGACAGGGCCACTTC
CDR3aa: CASSQTRGRQGHF

abundance: -
d_gene: TRBD1
j_gene: TRBJ2-5
len: 14
v_gene: TRBV7-2
CDR3nt: TGTGCCAGCAGCCGGGACAGGGGAGGGGAGACCCAGTACTTC
CDR3aa: CASSRDRGGETQYF

abundance: many
d_gene: -
j_gene: TRBJ2-2
len: 16
v_gene: TRBV9
CDR3nt: TGTGCCAGCATGGCCGGGGCGGGAACGAACACCGGGGAGCTGTTTTTT
CDR3aa: CASMAGAGTNTGELFF

abundance: -
d_gene: -
j_gene: TRBJ2-7
len: 16
v_gene: TRBV3-1
CDR3nt: TGTGCCAGCAGCCAAGCGGCGCTTATGAGCCCCCACGAGCAGTACTTC
CDR3aa: CASSQAALMSPHEQYF

abundance: few
d_gene: TRBD2
j_gene: TRBJ2-7
len: 13
v_gene: TRBV20-1
CDR3nt: TGCAGTGCTAGAGAACGACTAGCGGGACGGCAGTACTTC
CDR3aa: CSARERLAGRQYF

abundance: few
d_gene: -
j_gene: TRBJ2-7
len: 15
v_gene: TRBV6-1
CDR3nt: TGTGCCAGCAGTGAAGCGTCAGGGACAACCTACGAGCAGTACTTC
CDR3aa: CASSEASGTTYEQYF

abundance: -
d_gene: TRBD2
j_gene: TRBJ2-1
len: 21
v_gene: TRBV6-2/TRBV6-3
CDR3nt: TGTGCCAGCAGTACCCCTCTTGGCTTTAGTCGAGCGGGAGCCGCTTACAATGAGCAGTTCTTC
CDR3aa: CASSTPLGFSRAGAAYNEQFF

abundance: few
d_gene: -
j_gene: TRBJ2-1
len: 15
v_gene: TRBV27
CDR3nt: TGTGCCAGCAGATTCGGGGGCGGCTCCTACAATGAGCAGTTCTTC
CDR3aa: CASRFGGGSYNEQFF

abundance: -
d_gene: -
j_gene: TRBJ1-4
len: 15
v_gene: TRBV28
CDR3nt: TGTGCCAGCAGTTTTTCGGGGTCCTCTAATGAAAAACTGTTTTTT
CDR3aa: CASSFSGSSNEKLFF

abundance: many
d_gene: -
j_gene: TRBJ2-2
len: 12
v_gene: TRBV9
CDR3nt: TGTGCCAGCAGCCGAGGGCCCGGGGAGCTGTTTTTT
CDR3aa: CASSRGPGELFF

abundance: -
d_gene: -
j_gene: TRBJ2-7
len: 14
v_gene: TRBV15
CDR3nt: TGTGCCACCAGCGAGAGAAGTCTTCTATACGAGCAGTACTTC
CDR3aa: CATSERSLLYEQYF

abundance: few
d_gene: -
j_gene: TRBJ1-6
len: 15
v_gene: TRBV18
CDR3nt: TGTGCCAGCTCACCGAGGAGGGAGGGAGATTCACCCCTCCACTTT
CDR3aa: CASSPRREGDSPLHF

abundance: few
d_gene: -
j_gene: TRBJ2-5
len: 14
v_gene: TRBV11-2
CDR3nt: TGTGCCAGCAGCCGATCAATAGACCAAGAGACCCAGTACTTC
CDR3aa: CASSRSIDQETQYF

abundance: few
d_gene: -
j_gene: TRBJ1-1
len: 12
v_gene: TRBV7-3
CDR3nt: TGTGCCAGCAGCCATATCGGGACCGAAGCTTTCTTT
CDR3aa: CASSHIGTEAFF

abundance: -
d_gene: -
j_gene: TRBJ2-2
len: 14
v_gene: TRBV9
CDR3nt: TGTGCCAGCAGCGTAGAGGAGTACACCGGGGAGCTGTTTTTT
CDR3aa: CASSVEEYTGELFF

abundance: -
d_gene: TRBD1
j_gene: TRBJ2-7
len: 15
v_gene: TRBV18
CDR3nt: TGTGCCAGCTCACCAAGAGGACAGGGGTCCTACGAGCAGTACTTC
CDR3aa: CASSPRGQGSYEQYF